This TCR beta chain was found in a study of T cell therapy after organ transplantation. Study in general: Responders numbered eight and nonresponders two among approximately ten patients.

Data came from immunoSEQ multiplex PCR; TCRdb stores just in-frame clones and leaves some out. The sample records about 48,000 clones, approximately 94% being singletons. For this clone: Its specificity is not known.

The ends lost 0 bases at V and 5 bases at J; junction bases unmatched: 4. The CDR3 extends over 15 amino acids. Per the germline V gene, CDR1 is SGHVS and CDR2 is FQNEAQ. The clonotype was recovered from a human patient who had received a solid organ transplant and had CMV disease. The sequenced sample was CD8+ T cells from blood, obtained before autologous CMV-specific T cell therapy. The chain links TRBV7-8 to TRBJ1-5, with 7 positions matching TRBD1. As DNA, the CDR3 is TGTGCCAGCAGCTTAGCTCGAACAGGGGATCAGCCCCAGCATTTT. Protein: CASSLARTGDQPQHF.